A single T cell receptor (beta chain) is shown here with its context. Its antigen is not known. As for treatment: roughly 11-day PBMC culture with coronavirus spike peptide pools or control peptides (ViraFEST assay). Per-well cultures of approximately 2.1 million PBMCs received 8 to 10 IU/ml IL-2 and around 10 ug/ml peptide pools. The data originate from a study of vaccination and CD4 T cells after COVID-19. On the study more broadly: Cells were stimulated with overlapping spike peptides from SARS-CoV-2, HCoV-NL63, HCoV-OC43 and HCoV-229E.

Germline-derived CDR1 and CDR2 are ENHRY and SYGVKD. Trimming pared 0 bases from V and 4 bases from J, leaving 15 bases between. The CDR3 is 16 residues long. Study-level findings and limits: Vaccine-specific clones in convalescent patients were spike mono-reactive in 304 of 307 cases.

Sequenced with the Oncomine TCR Beta short-read assay was DNA taken from cultured CD4+ T cells. After culture, CD4+ T cells served as the source for genomic DNA extraction. Each CDR3 protein is one row after TCRdb ran MiXCR on the PCR reads. The sample gives 9,500 to 15,000 distinct CDR3 sequences, 50% to 55% of which show up once; approximately 18% is in the top ten. Sequences were derived from cultured CD4+ T cells from blood, sampled after SARS-CoV-2 vaccination. J is TRBJ2-5 and V is TRBV10-3; maybe TRBD2 (5 bases). The TCR comes from a human donor with COVID-19. This CDR3 is CAISESGAPRPETQYF. The CDR3 region has the DNA TGTGCCATCAGTGAGTCGGGAGCTCCAAGACCAGAGACCCAGTACTTC.